This TCR beta chain was sequenced in a study of PD-L1 blockade in urothelial cancer. Study overall: Starting in 2014, patients were given atezolizumab (1,200 mg intravenously every 3 weeks). Specimens of blood held a median count of roughly 140,000 T cells.

The CDR3 length is 16 residues. The germline V gene has CDR1 MGHRA and CDR2 YSYEKL. The V and J ends lost 3 bases and 1 base, in that order; junction bases with no gene match: 5. Every PCR got spiked synthetic TCR analog templates. The repertoire was sequenced with immunoSEQ multiplex PCR; TCRdb's copy has only in-frame clones and lacks some. The sample lists about 120,000 clones; 75% to 90% were seen once. Indicated time point: peripheral blood 6 weeks after treatment start. There are a few counts of this clone. The chain recombines TRBV4-1 with TRBJ1-1; 10 bases fit TRBD1. This specimen was PBMCs, taken around atezolizumab (anti-PD-L1) treatment. This receptor was identified in a man aged 55 to 70 with urothelial cancer. CDR3 DNA: TGCGCCAGCAGCCAGGGGACAGGGGACAGGAACACTGAAGCTTTCTTT. As protein: CASSQGTGDRNTEAFF.